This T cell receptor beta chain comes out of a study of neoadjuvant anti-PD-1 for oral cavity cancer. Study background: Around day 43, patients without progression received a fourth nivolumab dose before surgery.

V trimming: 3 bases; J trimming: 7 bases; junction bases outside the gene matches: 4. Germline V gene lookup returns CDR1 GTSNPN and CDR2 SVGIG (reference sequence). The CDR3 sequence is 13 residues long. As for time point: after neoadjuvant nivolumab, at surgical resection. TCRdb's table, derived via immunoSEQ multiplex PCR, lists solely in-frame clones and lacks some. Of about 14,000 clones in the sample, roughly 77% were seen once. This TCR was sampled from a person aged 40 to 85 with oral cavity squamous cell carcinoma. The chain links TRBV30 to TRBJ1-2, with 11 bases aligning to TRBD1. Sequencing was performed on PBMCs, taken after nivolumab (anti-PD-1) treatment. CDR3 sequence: CAWRDRGRGGYTF. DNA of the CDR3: TGTGCCTGGAGGGACAGGGGGCGCGGTGGCTACACCTTC.